The clone carrying this T cell receptor (beta chain) has at least ten counts. The antigen is unknown. The source of the sample is a study of T cell repertoires in cytomegalovirus infection. In the study overall: A matching HLA type, together with CMV infection, was signaled by public TCR beta signatures. Study-level points and caveats: Cumulative public TCR beta family frequency identified carriers of CMV plus the relevant HLA.

Using its own MiXCR run on the reads, TCRdb lists one record per CDR3 protein. The sample records around 280,000 distinct CDR3 sequences, roughly 13% being singletons. CDR1 SGHVS and CDR2 FQNEAQ come from the germline V gene. The CDR3 extends over 16 amino acids. V dropped 6 bases and J dropped 6; count of bases not matched to a gene: 13. The receptor's source is a human donor in good health (CMV status not recorded). Some clones in this sample may be carry-over from other donors' samples. V is TRBV7-8 and J is TRBJ2-1; 8 bases match TRBD2. Sequencing was performed on PBMCs. The CDR3, as DNA: TGTGCCAGCAGACTTATCAGGACTAGCCCTTTCAATGAGCAGTTCTTC. Its translation: CASRLIRTSPFNEQFF.